This is a list of T cell receptor beta chains from one sample in a study of blood T cell repertoires in COVID-19. TCRdb keeps only in-frame clones here, not all; method: immunoSEQ multiplex PCR. The sample consists of some 160,000 clones, less than 80% of them appearing once. Material for sequencing was PBMCs or T cells enriched from blood (not recorded which). All receptors come from a woman aged 70-85 years in a cohort exposed to, infected with or recovered from COVID-19 (not recorded which). The CDR3 runs from the conserved cysteine through the conserved F or W. D genes are given only for firm matches. Size values are once, few and many counts, or a class for expanded clones, and some rows have none.

d_gene | j_gene | abundance | v_gene | CDR3aa | CDR3nt
NA | TRBJ1-2 | NA | TRBV28 | CASVLATAKNYGYTF | TGTGCCAGCGTTCTTGCGACAGCGAAAAACTATGGCTACACCTTC
NA | TRBJ2-2 | NA | TRBV5-6 | CASSYTRLSTGELFF | TGTGCCAGCAGCTATACCAGGTTGAGCACCGGGGAGCTGTTTTTT
TRBD1 | TRBJ2-6 | NA | TRBV28 | CATGQGALGANVLTF | TGTGCCACGGGACAGGGGGCGCTTGGGGCCAACGTCCTGACTTTC
TRBD1 | TRBJ2-2 | few | TRBV28 | CASSPGDRVAGELFF | TGTGCCAGCAGCCCCGGGGACAGGGTGGCCGGGGAGCTGTTTTTT
TRBD2 | TRBJ2-1 | few | TRBV12-3/TRBV12-4 | CASSFRLALAQFF | TGTGCCAGCAGCTTCCGACTAGCGTTGGCGCAGTTCTTC
TRBD1 | TRBJ2-4 | NA | TRBV5-8 | CASSSGTEYFIQYF | TGTGCCAGCAGCTCCGGGACAGAATATTTCATTCAGTACTTC
NA | TRBJ1-5 | NA | TRBV4-1 | CASSQAPNGYQPQHF | TGCGCCAGCAGCCAAGCACCTAACGGTTATCAGCCCCAGCATTTT
NA | TRBJ2-5 | once | TRBV5-1 | CASSLAPGGIETQYF | TGCGCCAGCAGCTTGGCCCCCGGAGGGATCGAGACCCAGTACTTC
TRBD2 | TRBJ2-3 | NA | TRBV18 | CASSPPGLAPDTQYF | TGTGCCAGCTCACCCCCGGGACTAGCCCCAGATACGCAGTATTTT
NA | TRBJ1-6 | NA | TRBV18 | CASSPGQGSPLHF | TGTGCCAGCTCACCGGGGCAGGGTTCACCCCTCCACTTT
TRBD1 | TRBJ2-3 | NA | TRBV19 | CASSLYRGRGADTQYF | TGTGCCAGTAGTTTATACAGGGGGCGCGGAGCAGATACGCAGTATTTT
TRBD2 | TRBJ2-5 | NA | TRBV5-4 | CASSLAVAGWEETQYF | TGTGCCAGCAGCTTGGCGGTAGCGGGATGGGAGGAGACCCAGTACTTC
TRBD1 | TRBJ1-5 | NA | TRBV6-1 | CASSDIRLRTGSSNQPQHF | TGTGCCAGCAGTGATATTAGACTGAGGACAGGGTCTAGCAATCAGCCCCAGCATTTT
NA | TRBJ1-4 | NA | TRBV4-3 | CASSQTTGNNEKLFF | TGCGCCAGCAGCCAAACAACAGGGAATAATGAAAAACTGTTTTTT
TRBD2 | TRBJ2-7 | NA | TRBV28 | CASRGLAGGPYEQYF | TGTGCCAGCAGGGGACTAGCGGGAGGGCCCTACGAGCAGTACTTC
TRBD2 | TRBJ2-7 | NA | TRBV14 | CASRASGNYEQYF | TGTGCCAGCAGGGCTAGCGGGAACTACGAGCAGTACTTC
NA | TRBJ2-2 | NA | TRBV6-5 | CASMYSDGAGELFF | TGTGCCAGCATGTACTCCGACGGGGCCGGGGAGCTGTTTTTT
TRBD1 | TRBJ1-5 | NA | TRBV6-5 | CASSLQGANQPQHF | TGTGCCAGCAGTCTACAGGGGGCTAATCAGCCCCAGCATTTT
NA | TRBJ1-2 | medium-sized | TRBV12-3/TRBV12-4 | CASGAGYYGYTF | TGTGCCAGCGGAGCTGGATACTATGGCTACACCTTC
TRBD1 | TRBJ2-7 | NA | TRBV4-1 | CASSQEDRGPDEQYF | TGCGCCAGCAGCCAAGAGGACAGGGGGCCGGACGAGCAGTACTTC
TRBD1 | TRBJ2-5 | few | TRBV19 | CASSPPGQGTSRLETQYF | TGTGCCAGTAGTCCCCCGGGACAGGGAACGTCTCGGTTGGAGACCCAGTACTTC
TRBD2 | TRBJ2-1 | NA | TRBV19 | CASSFGTSSRPGFF | TGTGCCAGTAGCTTTGGGACTAGTTCACGACCTGGGTTCTTC
NA | TRBJ2-1 | NA | TRBV7-9 | CASSLARQSYNEQFF | TGTGCCAGCAGCTTAGCACGACAGAGCTACAATGAGCAGTTCTTC
NA | TRBJ1-6 | many | TRBV5-1 | CASSLAQAREGSPLHF | TGCGCCAGCAGCTTGGCTCAGGCACGCGAGGGCTCACCCCTCCACTTT
TRBD1 | TRBJ1-1 | NA | TRBV5-1 | CASSLMGQWDTEAFF | TGCGCCAGCAGCTTGATGGGACAGTGGGACACTGAAGCTTTCTTT
NA | TRBJ1-2 | NA | TRBV29-1 | CSVHPGTPDGYTF | TGCAGCGTTCACCCCGGGACACCTGATGGCTACACCTTC
NA | TRBJ1-4 | NA | TRBV10-3 | CAISESLGANEKLFF | TGTGCCATCAGTGAGTCGCTAGGAGCTAATGAAAAACTGTTTTTT
NA | TRBJ1-2 | NA | TRBV28 | CASSLSGPSYGYTF | TGTGCCAGCAGTTTATCCGGTCCCTCCTATGGCTACACCTTC
TRBD1 | TRBJ2-7 | NA | TRBV28 | CASSFADRAQLEQYF | TGTGCCAGCAGTTTTGCCGACAGGGCCCAGCTCGAGCAGTACTTC
TRBD1 | TRBJ2-1 | once | TRBV18 | CASSPGSDRARGQFF | TGTGCCAGCTCACCAGGGAGTGACAGGGCGAGAGGGCAGTTCTTC
NA | TRBJ1-5 | NA | TRBV2 | CASSPDRSYSNQPQHF | TGTGCCAGCAGTCCCGACAGATCCTATAGCAATCAGCCCCAGCATTTT
TRBD1 | TRBJ2-5 | NA | TRBV7-2 | CASSRTGMFEETQYF | TGTGCCAGCTCCCGGACAGGGATGTTTGAAGAGACCCAGTACTTC
NA | TRBJ2-1 | NA | TRBV7-3 | CASSPFASPNEQFF | TGTGCCAGCAGCCCCTTTGCTAGCCCCAATGAGCAGTTCTTC
TRBD2 | TRBJ2-3 | NA | TRBV10-3 | CAISETSGRGTDTQYF | TGTGCCATCAGCGAGACTAGCGGGAGGGGCACAGATACGCAGTATTTT
NA | TRBJ2-7 | NA | TRBV6-2/TRBV6-3 | CASSTQGLGYEQYF | TGTGCCAGCAGTACACAGGGATTAGGCTACGAGCAGTACTTC
NA | TRBJ2-1 | NA | TRBV7-6 | CASSLRPFPHGEGLYNEQFF | TGTGCCAGCAGCTTAAGGCCATTTCCCCACGGGGAAGGGCTTTACAATGAGCAGTTCTTC
NA | TRBJ2-3 | once | TRBV12-3/TRBV12-4 | CASSPSWDTQYF | TGTGCCAGCAGCCCTAGCTGGGATACGCAGTATTTT
NA | TRBJ2-5 | NA | TRBV4-3 | CASSQTLSRAGETQYF | TGCGCCAGCAGCCAAACCCTTAGCAGGGCGGGGGAGACCCAGTACTTC
TRBD1 | TRBJ2-6 | NA | TRBV19 | CASSTGTGWSGANVLTF | TGTGCCAGTAGTACGGGGACAGGCTGGTCTGGGGCCAACGTCCTGACTTTC
TRBD1 | TRBJ2-7 | NA | TRBV4-1 | CASSPSGTGGREQYF | TGCGCCAGCAGCCCCTCCGGGACAGGGGGCCGAGAGCAGTACTTC
NA | TRBJ1-1 | NA | TRBV20-1 | CSAHRNTEAFF | TGCAGTGCGCACAGGAACACTGAAGCTTTCTTT
TRBD1 | TRBJ1-2 | NA | TRBV7-2 | CASSLTPGGVMGGYTF | TGTGCCAGCAGCTTAACCCCAGGGGGAGTAATGGGTGGCTACACCTTC
TRBD1 | TRBJ1-2 | NA | TRBV28 | CASRRREGQAYGYTF | TGTGCCAGCAGAAGGCGTGAGGGACAGGCTTATGGCTACACCTTC
NA | TRBJ1-4 | few | TRBV2 | CASKLYNEKLFF | TGTGCCAGCAAGCTTTATAATGAAAAACTGTTTTTT